Detailed here is one T cell receptor beta chain. What it recognizes is unknown. Other DNA sequences in this sample translate to the same CDR3. Naive CD8 isolation took CD45RO-negative cells positively selected for CCR7 and excluded terminally differentiated effector memory CD45RA+ cells. The data originate from a study of shared clonotypes between healthy human individuals. General study points: Non-shared clonotypes had lower generation probabilities than those shared by all four donors.

This table comes from immunoSEQ multiplex PCR, and its TCRdb copy is limited to in-frame clones, with some not included. The sample has just over 2,000,000 clones, around 96% seen once. The CDR3 length is 15 residues. The germline V gene encodes CDR1 SGHTA and CDR2 FQGNSA. V was shortened by 3 bases and J by 0 bases, with 9 bases between the two germline ends. The sequence was obtained from a man aged 18 to 30 in good health. Sequencing used naive CD8+ T cells sorted from blood. The chain links TRBV7-2 to TRBJ1-3; D is possibly TRBD1 (6 bases). The CDR3 DNA reads TGTGCCAGCAGCTTTGACAGGTCCTCTGGAAACACCATATATTTT. It yields the protein CASSFDRSSGNTIYF.